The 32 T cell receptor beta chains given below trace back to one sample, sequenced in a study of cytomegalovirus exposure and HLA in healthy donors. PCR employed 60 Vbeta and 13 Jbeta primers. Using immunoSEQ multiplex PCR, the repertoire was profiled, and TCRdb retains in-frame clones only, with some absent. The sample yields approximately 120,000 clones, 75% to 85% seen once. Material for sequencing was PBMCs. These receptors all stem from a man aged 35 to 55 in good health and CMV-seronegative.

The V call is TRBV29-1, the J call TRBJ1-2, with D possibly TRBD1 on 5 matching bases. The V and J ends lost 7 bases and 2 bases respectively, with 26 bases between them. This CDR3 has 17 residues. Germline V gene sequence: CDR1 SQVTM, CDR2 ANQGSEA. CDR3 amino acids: CSAGRGTDYGANYGYTF. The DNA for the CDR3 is TGCAGCGCCGGCCGCGGGACGGACTACGGGGCCAACTATGGCTACACCTTC. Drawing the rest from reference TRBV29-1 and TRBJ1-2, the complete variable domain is SAVISQKPSRDICQRGTSLTIQCQVDSQVTMMFWYRQQPGQSLTLIATANQGSEATYESGFVIDKFPISRPNLTFSTLTVSNMSPEDSSIYLCSAGRGTDYGANYGYTFGSGTRLTVV.

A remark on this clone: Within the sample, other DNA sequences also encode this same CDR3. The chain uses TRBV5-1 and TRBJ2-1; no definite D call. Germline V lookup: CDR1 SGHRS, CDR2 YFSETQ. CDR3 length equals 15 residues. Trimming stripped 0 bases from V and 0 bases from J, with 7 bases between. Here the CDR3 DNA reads TGCGCCAGCAGCTTGGGACCAGGCTCCTACAATGAGCAGTTCTTC. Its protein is CASSLGPGSYNEQFF.

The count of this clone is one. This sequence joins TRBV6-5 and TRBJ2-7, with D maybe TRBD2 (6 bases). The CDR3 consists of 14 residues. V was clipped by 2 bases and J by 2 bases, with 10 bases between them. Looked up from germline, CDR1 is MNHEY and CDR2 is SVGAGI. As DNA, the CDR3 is TGTGCCAGCAGTTACGGGGGGACGCCCTACGAGCAGTACTTC. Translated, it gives CASSYGGTPYEQYF.

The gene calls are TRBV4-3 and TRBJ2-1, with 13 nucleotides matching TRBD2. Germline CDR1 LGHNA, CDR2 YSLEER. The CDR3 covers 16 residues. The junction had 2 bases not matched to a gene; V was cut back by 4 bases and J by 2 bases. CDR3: CASSRTSGGAYNEQFF. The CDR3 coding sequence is TGCGCCAGCAGCCGAACTAGCGGGGGGGCCTACAATGAGCAGTTCTTC.

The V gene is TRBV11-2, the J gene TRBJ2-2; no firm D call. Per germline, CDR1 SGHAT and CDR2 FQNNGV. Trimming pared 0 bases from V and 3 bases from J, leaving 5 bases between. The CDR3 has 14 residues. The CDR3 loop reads CASSLDLYTGELFF. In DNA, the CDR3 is TGTGCCAGCAGCTTAGATTTATACACCGGGGAGCTGTTTTTT.

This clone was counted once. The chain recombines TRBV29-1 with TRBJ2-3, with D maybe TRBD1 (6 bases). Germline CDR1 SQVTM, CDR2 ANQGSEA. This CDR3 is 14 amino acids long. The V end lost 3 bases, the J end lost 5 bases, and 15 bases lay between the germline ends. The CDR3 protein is CSVDSTGSGDTQYF. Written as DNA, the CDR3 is TGCAGCGTTGACTCGACAGGATCGGGAGATACGCAGTATTTT.

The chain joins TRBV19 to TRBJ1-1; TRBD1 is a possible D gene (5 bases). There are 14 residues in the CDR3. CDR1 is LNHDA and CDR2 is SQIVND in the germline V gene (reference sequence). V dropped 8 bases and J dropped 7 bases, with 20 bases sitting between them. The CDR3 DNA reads TGTGCCAGTCTAGGGGTTTATTTTAGTGGTGAAGCTTTCTTT. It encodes CASLGVYFSGEAFF. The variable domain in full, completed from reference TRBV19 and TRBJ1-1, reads DGGITQSPKYLFRKEGQNVTLSCEQNLNHDAMYWYRQDPGQGLRLIYYSQIVNDFQKGDIAEGYSVSREKKESFPLTVTSAQKNPTAFYLCASLGVYFSGEAFFGQGTRLTVV.

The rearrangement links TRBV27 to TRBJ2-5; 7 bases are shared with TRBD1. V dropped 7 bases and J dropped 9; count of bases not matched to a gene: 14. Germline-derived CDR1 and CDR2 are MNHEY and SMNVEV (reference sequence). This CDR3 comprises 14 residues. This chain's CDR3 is CASTSDRALGAQYF. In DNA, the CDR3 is TGTGCCAGCACCTCCGACAGGGCCTTAGGGGCCCAGTACTTC.

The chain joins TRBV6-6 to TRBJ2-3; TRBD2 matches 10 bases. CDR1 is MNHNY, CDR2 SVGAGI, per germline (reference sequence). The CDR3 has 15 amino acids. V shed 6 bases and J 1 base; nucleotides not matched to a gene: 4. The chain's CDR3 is CASSLTSGGTDTQYF. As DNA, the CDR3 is TGTGCCAGCAGCCTTACTAGCGGGGGCACAGATACGCAGTATTTT.

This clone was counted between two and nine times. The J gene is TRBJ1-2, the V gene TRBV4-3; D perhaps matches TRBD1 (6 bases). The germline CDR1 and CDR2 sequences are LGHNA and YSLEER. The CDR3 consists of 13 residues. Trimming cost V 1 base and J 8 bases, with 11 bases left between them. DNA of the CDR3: TGCGCCAGCAGCCAAGGAGCAGGGGACGGCTACACCTTC. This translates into CASSQGAGDGYTF.

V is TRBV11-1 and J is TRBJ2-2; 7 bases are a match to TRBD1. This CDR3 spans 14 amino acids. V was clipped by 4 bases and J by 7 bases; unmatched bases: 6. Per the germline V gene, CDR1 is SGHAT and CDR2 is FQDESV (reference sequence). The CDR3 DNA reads TGTGCCAGCAGCTGGGGGACAGCCCTCGGGGAGCTGTTTTTT. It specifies CASSWGTALGELFF.

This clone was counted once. CDR3 amino acids: CASSLRGPTGYEQYF. As DNA, the CDR3 is TGTGCCAGCTCACTGCGGGGTCCGACGGGGTACGAGCAGTACTTC. The genes are TRBV18 and TRBJ2-7, with D possibly matching TRBD2 (6 bases). V gave up 4 bases and J gave up 4 bases, with 17 bases separating them. CDR3 length equals 15 residues. The germline gives CDR1 KGHSH, CDR2 LQKENI.

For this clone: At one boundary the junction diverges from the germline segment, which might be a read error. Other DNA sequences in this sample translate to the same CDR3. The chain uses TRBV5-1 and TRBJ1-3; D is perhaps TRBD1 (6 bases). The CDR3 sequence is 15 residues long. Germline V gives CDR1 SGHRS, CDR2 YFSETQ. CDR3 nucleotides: TGCGCCAGCAGCTTGTCGGGGGGCACTGGGAACACCATATATTTT. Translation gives CASSLSGGTGNTIYF.

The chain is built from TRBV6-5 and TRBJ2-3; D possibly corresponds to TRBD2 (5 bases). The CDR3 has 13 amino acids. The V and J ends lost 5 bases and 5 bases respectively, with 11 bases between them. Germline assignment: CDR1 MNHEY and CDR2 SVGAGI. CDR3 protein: CASSRSEVDTQYF. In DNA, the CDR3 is TGTGCCAGCAGTCGATCGGAGGTAGATACGCAGTATTTT.

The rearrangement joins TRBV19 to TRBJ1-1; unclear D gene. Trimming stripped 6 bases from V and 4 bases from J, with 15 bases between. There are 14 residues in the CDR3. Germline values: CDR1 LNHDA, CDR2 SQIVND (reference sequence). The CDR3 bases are TGTGCCAGTAGGACACCTACACTGGGCACTGAAGCTTTCTTT. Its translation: CASRTPTLGTEAFF.

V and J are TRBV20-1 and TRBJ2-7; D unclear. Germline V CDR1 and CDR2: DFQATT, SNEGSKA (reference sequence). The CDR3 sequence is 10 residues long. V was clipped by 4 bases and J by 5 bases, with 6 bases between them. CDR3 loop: CSAIHNEQYF. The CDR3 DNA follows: TGCAGTGCTATTCACAACGAGCAGTACTTC.

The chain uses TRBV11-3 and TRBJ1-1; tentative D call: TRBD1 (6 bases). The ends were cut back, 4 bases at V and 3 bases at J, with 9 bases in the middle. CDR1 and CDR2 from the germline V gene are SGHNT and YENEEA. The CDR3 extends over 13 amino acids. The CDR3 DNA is TGTGCCAGCAGCTCCAGGGGCGACACTGAAGCTTTCTTT. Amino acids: CASSSRGDTEAFF.

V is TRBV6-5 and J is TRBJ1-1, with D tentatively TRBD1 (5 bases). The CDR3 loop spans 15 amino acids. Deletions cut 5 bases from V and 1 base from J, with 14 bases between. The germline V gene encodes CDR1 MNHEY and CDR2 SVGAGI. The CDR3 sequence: CASSASGWGNTEAFF. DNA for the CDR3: TGTGCCAGCAGTGCATCAGGGTGGGGGAACACTGAAGCTTTCTTT.

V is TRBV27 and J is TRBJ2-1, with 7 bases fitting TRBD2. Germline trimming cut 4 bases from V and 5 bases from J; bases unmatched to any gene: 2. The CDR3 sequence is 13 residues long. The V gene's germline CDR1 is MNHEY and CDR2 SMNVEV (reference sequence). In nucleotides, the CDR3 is TGTGCCAGCAGTTCGGGACTAAACAATGAGCAGTTCTTC. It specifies CASSSGLNNEQFF.

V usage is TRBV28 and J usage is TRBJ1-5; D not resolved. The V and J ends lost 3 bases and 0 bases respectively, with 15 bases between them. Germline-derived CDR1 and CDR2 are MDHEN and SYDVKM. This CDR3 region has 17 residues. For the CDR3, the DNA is TGTGCCAGCAGTTTTGGGAGGAGAGAAATTAGCAATCAGCCCCAGCATTTT. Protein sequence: CASSFGRREISNQPQHF.

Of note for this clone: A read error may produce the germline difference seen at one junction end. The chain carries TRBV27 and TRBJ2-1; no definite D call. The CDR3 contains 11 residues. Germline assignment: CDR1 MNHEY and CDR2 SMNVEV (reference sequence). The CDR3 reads CASSSFNEQFF. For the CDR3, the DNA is TGTGCCAGCAGTTCCTTCAATGAGCAGTTCTTC.

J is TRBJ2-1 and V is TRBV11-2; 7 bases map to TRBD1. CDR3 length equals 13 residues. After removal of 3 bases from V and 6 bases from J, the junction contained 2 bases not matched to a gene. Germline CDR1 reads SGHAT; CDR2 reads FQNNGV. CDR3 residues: CASSFGTVNEQFF. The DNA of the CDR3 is TGTGCCAGCAGCTTCGGGACAGTCAATGAGCAGTTCTTC.

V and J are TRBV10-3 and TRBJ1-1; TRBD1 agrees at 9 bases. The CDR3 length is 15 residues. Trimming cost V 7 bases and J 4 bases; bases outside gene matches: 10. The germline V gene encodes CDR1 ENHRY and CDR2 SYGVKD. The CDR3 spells CAINPGQGGGTEAFF. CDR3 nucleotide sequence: TGTGCCATCAACCCGGGACAGGGCGGGGGCACTGAAGCTTTCTTT.

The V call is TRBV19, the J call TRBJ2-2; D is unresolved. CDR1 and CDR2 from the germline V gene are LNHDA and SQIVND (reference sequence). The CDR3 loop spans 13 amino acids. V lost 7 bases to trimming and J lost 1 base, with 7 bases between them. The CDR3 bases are TGTGCCAGTACTCAGGTGAACACCGGGGAGCTGTTTTTT. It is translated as CASTQVNTGELFF.

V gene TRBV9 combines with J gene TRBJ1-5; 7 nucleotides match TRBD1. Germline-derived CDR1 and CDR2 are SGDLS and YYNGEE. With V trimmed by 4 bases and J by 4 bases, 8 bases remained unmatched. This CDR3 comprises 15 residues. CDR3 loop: CASSFRDSPNQPQHF. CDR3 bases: TGTGCCAGCAGCTTCCGGGACAGCCCTAATCAGCCCCAGCATTTT.

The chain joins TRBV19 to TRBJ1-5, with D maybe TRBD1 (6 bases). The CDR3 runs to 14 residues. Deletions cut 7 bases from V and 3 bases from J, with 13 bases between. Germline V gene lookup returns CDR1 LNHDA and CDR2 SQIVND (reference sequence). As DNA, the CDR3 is TGTGCCAGTACCAAAGGGGGGGACAATCAGCCCCAGCATTTT. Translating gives CASTKGGDNQPQHF. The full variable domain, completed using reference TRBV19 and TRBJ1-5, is DGGITQSPKYLFRKEGQNVTLSCEQNLNHDAMYWYRQDPGQGLRLIYYSQIVNDFQKGDIAEGYSVSREKKESFPLTVTSAQKNPTAFYLCASTKGGDNQPQHFGDGTRLSIL.

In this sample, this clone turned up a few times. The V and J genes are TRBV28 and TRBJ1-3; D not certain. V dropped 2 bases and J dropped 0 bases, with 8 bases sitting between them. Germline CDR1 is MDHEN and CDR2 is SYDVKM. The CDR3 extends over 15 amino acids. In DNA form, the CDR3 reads TGTGCCAGCAGTTTAGGGCAGGTCTCTGGAAACACCATATATTTT. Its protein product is CASSLGQVSGNTIYF.

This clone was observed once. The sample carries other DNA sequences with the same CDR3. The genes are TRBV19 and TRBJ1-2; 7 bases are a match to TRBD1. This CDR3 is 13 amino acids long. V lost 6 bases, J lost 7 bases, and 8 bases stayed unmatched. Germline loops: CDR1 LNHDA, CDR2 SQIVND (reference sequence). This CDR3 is CASSITQGSGYTF. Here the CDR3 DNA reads TGTGCCAGTAGCATAACACAGGGGTCTGGCTACACCTTC.

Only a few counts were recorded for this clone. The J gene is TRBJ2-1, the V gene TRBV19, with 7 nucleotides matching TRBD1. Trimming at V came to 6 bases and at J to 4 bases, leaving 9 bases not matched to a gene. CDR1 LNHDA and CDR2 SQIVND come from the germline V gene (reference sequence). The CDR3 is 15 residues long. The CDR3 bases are TGTGCCAGTAGCATCGGACAGGACTTGTACAATGAGCAGTTCTTC. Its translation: CASSIGQDLYNEQFF.

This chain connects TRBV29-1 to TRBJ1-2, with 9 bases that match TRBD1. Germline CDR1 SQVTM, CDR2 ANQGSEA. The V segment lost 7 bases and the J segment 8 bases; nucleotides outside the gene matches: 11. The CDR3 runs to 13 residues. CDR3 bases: TGCAGCGGCGTGACAGGGGGAGAAAAGGGCTACACCTTC. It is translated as CSGVTGGEKGYTF.

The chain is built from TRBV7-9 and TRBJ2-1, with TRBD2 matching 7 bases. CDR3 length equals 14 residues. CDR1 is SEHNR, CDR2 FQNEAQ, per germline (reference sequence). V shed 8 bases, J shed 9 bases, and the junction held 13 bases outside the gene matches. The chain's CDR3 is CASATGGNYVEQFF. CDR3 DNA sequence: TGTGCCAGCGCAACGGGGGGTAATTATGTTGAGCAGTTCTTC.

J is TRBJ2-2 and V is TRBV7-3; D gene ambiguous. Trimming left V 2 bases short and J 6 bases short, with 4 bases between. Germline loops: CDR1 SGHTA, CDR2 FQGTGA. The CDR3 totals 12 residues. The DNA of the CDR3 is TGTGCCAGCAGCTTACCCGCCGGGGAGCTGTTTTTT. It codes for CASSLPAGELFF.